This T cell receptor (beta chain) comes out of a study of cytomegalovirus exposure and HLA in healthy donors. PCR involved 60 Vbeta and 13 Jbeta primers. Assay: immunoSEQ multiplex PCR; the TCRdb copy retains only in-frame clones and omits some. The table records about 80,000 clones, roughly four fifths of them present only once. CDR3 length: 12 residues. Germline V gene sequence: CDR1 SQVTM, CDR2 ANQGSEA. The V gene end was trimmed by 7 bases and the J gene end by 6 bases; junction bases not matched to a gene: 7. Sequences were obtained from PBMCs. The TCR was taken from a human donor in good health. V gene TRBV29-1 combines with J gene TRBJ1-2; 8 bases match TRBD1. CDR3 nucleotide sequence: TGCAGCGCTAAAACAGGGGGACATGGCTACACCTTC. Amino acid sequence: CSAKTGGHGYTF.